The clone carrying this T cell receptor beta chain occurred many times. TCRdb re-called the RT-PCR reads through MiXCR, storing one row per CDR3 protein. The profile shows 650,000 to 850,000 distinct CDR3 sequences, around 14% of them singletons. These data belong to a study of response to subunit inactivated influenza vaccine. The CDR3 has 15 residues. The germline gives CDR1 LGHNA, CDR2 YNFKEQ. Between the trimmed V and J ends, which lost 4 bases and 0 bases, there was a span of 9 bases. The clonotype was recovered from a man over 45 who received an inactivated influenza vaccine. This material consisted of PBMCs from blood, taken about 14 days before vaccination. J is TRBJ2-2 and V is TRBV4-2; D is unresolved. This chain's CDR3 is CASSPSSPNTGELFF. Here the CDR3 DNA reads TGTGCCAGCAGCCCCTCAAGCCCGAACACCGGGGAGCTGTTTTTT.